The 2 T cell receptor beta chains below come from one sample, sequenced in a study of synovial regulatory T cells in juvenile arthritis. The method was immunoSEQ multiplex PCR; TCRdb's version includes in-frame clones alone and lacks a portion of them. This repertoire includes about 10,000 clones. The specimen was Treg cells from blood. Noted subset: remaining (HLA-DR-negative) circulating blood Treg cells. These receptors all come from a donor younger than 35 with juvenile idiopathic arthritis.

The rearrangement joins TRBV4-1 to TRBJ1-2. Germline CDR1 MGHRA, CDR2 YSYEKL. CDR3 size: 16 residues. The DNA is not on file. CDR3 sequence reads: CASSPTAGMSNYGYTF.

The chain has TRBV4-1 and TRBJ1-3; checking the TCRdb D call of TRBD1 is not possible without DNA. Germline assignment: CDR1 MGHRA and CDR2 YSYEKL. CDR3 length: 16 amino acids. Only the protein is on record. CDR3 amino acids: CASSQDQGVPIYTIYF.